Listed below are T cell receptor beta chains from one sample, sequenced in a study. TCRdb used MiXCR to reprocess the 5' RACE reads, holding one entry per CDR3 protein. The sample includes 35,000 to 50,000 distinct CDR3 sequences, roughly a fifth of them seen just once. What was sequenced was Tregs sorted from blood. These receptors came from a female donor with breast cancer. CDR3s include the opening cysteine and the closing phenylalanine or tryptophan.

v_call | cdr3_aa
TRBV28 | CASSLWGDEQFF
TRBV20-1 | CSARDFPADRNTQETQYF
TRBV12-3/TRBV12-4 | CASSLAGFQETQYF
TRBV4-1 | CASSQDRGLDSPLHF
TRBV6-5 | CASGGSYGYTF
TRBV5-6 | CASSFGHLYEQYF
TRBV12-3/TRBV12-4 | CASSFGGSTDTQYF
TRBV19 | CASSAGWTSDYEQYF
TRBV30 | CAWSETGDQETQYF
TRBV27 | CASSPKVFGLAGGRETQYF
TRBV9 | CASRDSSYNEQFF
TRBV5-1 | CASGGETQYF
TRBV28 | CASSTDRGDEKLFF
TRBV4-1 | CASSQEGRGRYEQYF
TRBV5-6 | CASSLVSNQETQYF
TRBV7-2 | CASSPDSPGIQYF
TRBV2 | CASTPGTSLYEQYF
TRBV28 | CASSSMGIPNYGYTF
TRBV5-1 | CASMVGRTPNEQFF
TRBV6-6 | CASSPGLAGVGTGELFF